This T cell receptor beta chain was documented in a study of blood T cell repertoires in COVID-19. Overall study context: Donors in the United States, Italy and Spain gave samples during acute or convalescent COVID-19. T cells, B-cell-depleted T cells, or PBMCs supplied cDNA or gDNA.

As handled by the study authors: Amplifying reference gene primers gave estimates of nucleated cell counts. Produced via immunoSEQ multiplex PCR; TCRdb's table is partial and in-frame only. That table is the source of V, J and clone size, and D and trimming were worked out from the DNA. This table has about 110,000 clones, approximately 82% appearing once. Trimming cost V 3 bases and J 4 bases; bases outside gene matches: 14. This CDR3 has 17 amino acids. The germline CDR1 and CDR2 sequences are SGHTA and FQGTGA. Sequenced input: peripheral blood. The chain couples TRBV7-3 to TRBJ1-1; TRBD1 agrees at 7 bases. The receptor was derived from an older woman with acute or convalescent COVID-19. CDR3 residues: CASSFQPLGAGGTEAFF. Written as DNA, the CDR3 is TGTGCCAGCAGCTTCCAACCACTGGGGGCAGGGGGCACTGAAGCTTTCTTT. Using reference TRBV7-3 and TRBJ1-1 for the parts outside the CDR3, the full variable domain is GAGVSQTPSNKVTEKGKYVELRCDPISGHTALYWYRQSLGQGPEFLIYFQGTGAADDSGLPNDRFFAVRPEGSVSTLKIQRTERGDSAVYLCASSFQPLGAGGTEAFFGQGTRLTVV.